This T cell receptor beta chain was found in a study of T cell responses to AZD1222 COVID-19 vaccine. On the study more broadly: Analysis merged second doses at about 4 or about 12 weeks.

In this sample, this clone turned up once. Generated by immunoSEQ multiplex PCR, the TCRdb table keeps only in-frame clones and is missing some. The sample consists of roughly 140,000 clones, approximately 94% of them appearing once. This CDR3 contains 18 residues. V gave up 0 bases and J gave up 3 bases, with 21 bases separating them. Per germline, CDR1 LGHNA and CDR2 YSLEER. V is TRBV4-3 and J is TRBJ2-7; TRBD1 might be the D (7 bases). This sequence was found in an adult in good health. This material consisted of peripheral blood, taken on day 0 of AZD1222 vaccination. The CDR3 spells CASSQERWAGGIGYEQYF. DNA of the CDR3: TGCGCCAGCAGCCAAGAACGGTGGGCAGGGGGGATCGGCTACGAGCAGTACTTC.